One and the same sample provided the 11 T cell receptor beta chains below, sequenced in a study of beta chain features in type 1 diabetes. General study findings and limits: A moderate, significant TCRB CDR3 shortening appeared in type 1 diabetes across four CD4+ subsets.

The whole isolated RNA underwent reverse transcription, so sequencing captured expressed TCRB transcripts. Only in-frame clones appear in the TCRdb table, and some are missing; sequencing was by immunoSEQ multiplex PCR. The sample lists more than 550,000 clones; 11% to 15% were seen once. These receptors lack a known antigen. Input material: naive CD4+ T cells from blood. These TCRs come from a man aged 18 to 29 with type 1 diabetes.

The rearrangement links TRBV5-1 to TRBJ2-5; TRBD2 matches 9 bases. CDR1 SGHRS and CDR2 YFSETQ come from the germline V gene. Losses at the gene ends were 4 bases for V and 0 bases for J; bases not matched to a gene: 7. CDR3 size: 16 residues. In DNA, the CDR3 is TGCGCCAGCAGCCGAGTGATAGCGGGAGACCAAGAGACCCAGTACTTC. Translating it yields CASSRVIAGDQETQYF. Full variable domain (rest looked up from reference TRBV5-1 and TRBJ2-5): KAGVTQTPRYLIKTRGQQVTLSCSPISGHRSVSWYQQTPGQGLQFLFEYFSETQRNKGNFPGRFSGRQFSNSRSEMNVSTLELGDSALYLCASSRVIAGDQETQYFGPGTRLLVL.

The chain couples TRBV7-2 to TRBJ2-5, with a possible D match to TRBD1 (5 bases). The CDR3 length is 14 residues. The V end was cut by 5 bases, the J end by 2 bases, with 12 bases between. CDR1 and CDR2 from the germline V gene are SGHTA and FQGNSA. The CDR3, as DNA: TGTGCCAGCAGCCTGTTGGGGCATCAAGAGACCCAGTACTTC. Translating it yields CASSLLGHQETQYF.

The chain links TRBV30 to TRBJ2-1, with 10 bases that match TRBD2. CDR1 GTSNPN and CDR2 SVGIG come from the germline V gene (reference sequence). V was clipped by 1 base and J by 5 bases; unmatched bases: 5. The CDR3 loop spans 15 amino acids. As DNA, the CDR3 is TGTGCCTGGAGTGCACTAGCGGGGAGCGACAATGAGCAGTTCTTC. Translating gives CAWSALAGSDNEQFF.

V and J are TRBV10-3 and TRBJ2-1, with a tentative D call TRBD2 (5 bases). V dropped 2 bases and J dropped 6 bases, with 11 bases sitting between them. Germline values: CDR1 ENHRY, CDR2 SYGVKD. This CDR3 spans 14 amino acids. The CDR3 region has the DNA TGTGCCATCAGTGAGGTCCGAGGGAGCAATGAGCAGTTCTTC. This sequence encodes CAISEVRGSNEQFF.

There are a few counts of this clone. The gene calls are TRBV27 and TRBJ2-3; no clear D gene. CDR1 is MNHEY, CDR2 SMNVEV, per germline (reference sequence). The ends were cut back, 3 bases at V and 5 bases at J, with 3 bases in the middle. The CDR3 is 11 amino acids. The CDR3 DNA reads as TGTGCCAGCAGTTTTATAGATACGCAGTATTTT. Its translation is CASSFIDTQYF.

The CDR3 loop reads CASSAIGRGATDTQYF. The DNA for the CDR3 is TGTGCCAGCAGTGCAATTGGGAGGGGGGCCACAGATACGCAGTATTTT. The rearrangement links TRBV25-1 to TRBJ2-3; perhaps TRBD2 as D (7 bases). The CDR3 is 16 amino acids. Trimming left V 4 bases short and J 2 bases short, with 16 bases between. CDR1 MGHDK and CDR2 SYGVNS come from the germline V gene.

This clone came up a few times. V is TRBV7-2 and J is TRBJ1-6, with D possibly TRBD1 on 5 matching bases. V gave up 2 bases and J gave up 10 bases, with 15 bases separating them. The CDR3 is 15 residues long. The germline V gene has CDR1 SGHTA and CDR2 FQGNSA. The CDR3 spells CASSLRAGNYSPLHF. DNA of the CDR3: TGTGCCAGCAGCTTAAGGGCAGGGAATTACTCACCCCTCCACTTT.

Only a few counts were recorded for this clone. The chain combines TRBV18 with TRBJ2-1, with D hard to call. Germline V gives CDR1 KGHSH, CDR2 LQKENI. The CDR3 runs to 14 residues. V lost 6 bases, J lost 2 bases, and 11 bases lay in between. In DNA form, the CDR3 reads TGTGCCAGCTCCCCATCGACCACCTACAATGAGCAGTTCTTC. This codes for CASSPSTTYNEQFF.

This clone occurred a few times. This sequence joins TRBV5-6 and TRBJ2-1; D may be TRBD2 (5 bases). V shed 2 bases and J shed 4 bases, with 13 bases lying between them. This CDR3 comprises 15 residues. Looked up from germline, CDR1 is SGHDT and CDR2 is YYEEEE. The CDR3 sequence: CASSLQRYLYNEQFF. Here the CDR3 DNA reads TGTGCCAGCAGCTTACAGCGGTACCTATACAATGAGCAGTTCTTC.

The chain is built from TRBV7-9 and TRBJ2-5, with TRBD1 matching 8 bases. J lost 4 bases, V lost 4 bases, and 5 bases had no gene match. CDR1 is SEHNR and CDR2 is FQNEAQ in the germline V gene (reference sequence). The CDR3 extends over 14 amino acids. CDR3: CASSSRQGRETQYF. The CDR3 nucleotides read TGTGCCAGCAGCTCCAGACAGGGGCGAGAGACCCAGTACTTC.

On this clone itself: The same CDR3 also results from other DNA sequences found in this sample. V and J are TRBV6-5 and TRBJ2-7, with 8 bases identical to TRBD1. The ends lost 0 bases at V and 3 bases at J; junction bases unmatched: 1. CDR3 size: 14 residues. CDR1 MNHEY and CDR2 SVGAGI come from the germline V gene. This chain's CDR3 is CASSYSGTGYEQYF. The DNA for the CDR3 is TGTGCCAGCAGTTACTCGGGGACAGGCTACGAGCAGTACTTC.